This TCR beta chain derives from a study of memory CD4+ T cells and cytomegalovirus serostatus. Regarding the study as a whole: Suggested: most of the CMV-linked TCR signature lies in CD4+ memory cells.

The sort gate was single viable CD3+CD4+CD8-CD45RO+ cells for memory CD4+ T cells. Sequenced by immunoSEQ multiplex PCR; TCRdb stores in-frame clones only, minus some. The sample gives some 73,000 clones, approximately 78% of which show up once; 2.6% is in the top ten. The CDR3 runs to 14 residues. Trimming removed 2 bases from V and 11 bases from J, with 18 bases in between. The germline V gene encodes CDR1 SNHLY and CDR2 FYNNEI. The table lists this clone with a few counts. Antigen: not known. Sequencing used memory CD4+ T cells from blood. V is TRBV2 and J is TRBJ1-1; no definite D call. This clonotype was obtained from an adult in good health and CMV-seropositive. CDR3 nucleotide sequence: TGTGCCAGCAGTGAAATCGGGGTCCGAGGTGAGGCTTTCTTT. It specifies CASSEIGVRGEAFF.